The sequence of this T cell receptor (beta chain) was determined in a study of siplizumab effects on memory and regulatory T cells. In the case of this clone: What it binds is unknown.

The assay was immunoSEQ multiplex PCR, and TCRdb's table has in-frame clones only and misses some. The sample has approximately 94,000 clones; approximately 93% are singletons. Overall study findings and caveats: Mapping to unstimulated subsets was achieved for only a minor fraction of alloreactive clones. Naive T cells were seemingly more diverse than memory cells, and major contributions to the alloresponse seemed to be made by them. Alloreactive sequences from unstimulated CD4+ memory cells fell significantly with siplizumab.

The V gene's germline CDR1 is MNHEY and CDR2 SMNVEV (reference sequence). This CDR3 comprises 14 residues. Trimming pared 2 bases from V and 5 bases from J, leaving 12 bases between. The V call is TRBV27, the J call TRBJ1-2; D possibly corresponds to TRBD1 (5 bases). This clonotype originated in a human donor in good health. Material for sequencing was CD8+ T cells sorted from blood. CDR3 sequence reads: CASSLRGTDYGYTF. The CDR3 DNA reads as TGTGCCAGCAGTTTACGCGGGACGGATTATGGCTACACCTTC.